Listed here are 10 T cell receptor beta chains from one sample, sequenced in a study of OX40 agonist ivuxolimab in advanced cancers. Only in-frame clones appear in the TCRdb table, and some are missing; sequencing was by immunoSEQ multiplex PCR. The data show about 36,000 clones, with about 80% seen just once and about 19% held by the top ten. Sequencing used CD4+ or CD8+ T cells sorted from blood, obtained in a trial of the OX40 agonist ivuxolimab. The receptors derive from an adult with an advanced solid tumor such as melanoma, head and neck, liver or kidney cancer.

The chain carries TRBV9 and TRBJ2-2; no definite D call. This CDR3 has 12 residues. The V gene's germline CDR1 is SGDLS and CDR2 YYNGEE. Between the trimmed V and J ends, which lost 4 bases and 6 bases, there was a span of 7 bases. CDR3 loop: CASSLNAGELFF. For the CDR3, the DNA is TGTGCCAGCAGCTTAAACGCCGGGGAGCTGTTTTTT.

The chain employs TRBV6-1 and TRBJ1-2; no clear D. The CDR3 runs 15 residues. Trimming took 0 bases from V and 4 from J, leaving 12 bases between them. Germline V gives CDR1 MNHNS, CDR2 SASEGT. CDR3 in DNA: TGTGCCAGCAGTGAAGCTCGACTTGTTAGCTATGGCTACACCTTC. Protein product: CASSEARLVSYGYTF.

This clone was observed a handful of times. V usage is TRBV4-1 and J usage is TRBJ1-2; D unresolved. CDR3 length: 14 amino acids. Trimming shortened V by 0 bases and J by 5 bases, and 10 bases separated the two germline ends. Germline V lookup: CDR1 MGHRA, CDR2 YSYEKL. Here the CDR3 reads CASSQDGGGYGYTF. DNA of the CDR3: TGCGCCAGCAGCCAAGACGGTGGCGGGTATGGCTACACCTTC.

The V gene is TRBV7-9, the J gene TRBJ1-2; 7 bases line up with TRBD1. Germline V gene sequence: CDR1 SEHNR, CDR2 FQNEAQ (reference sequence). The CDR3 is 13 amino acids. Losses at the gene ends were 1 base for V and 6 bases for J; bases not matched to a gene: 2. CDR3 in amino acids: CASSLGDRDGYTF. The CDR3 coding sequence is TGTGCCAGCAGCTTAGGGGACAGAGATGGCTACACCTTC.

J is TRBJ2-1 and V is TRBV9, with D perhaps matching TRBD1 (5 bases). Trimming took 2 bases from V and 0 from J, leaving 9 bases between them. CDR1 is SGDLS and CDR2 is YYNGEE in the germline V gene. CDR3 length: 15 amino acids. The CDR3 here is CASSVDTLSYNEQFF. CDR3 nucleotides: TGTGCCAGCAGCGTGGACACGCTCTCCTACAATGAGCAGTTCTTC.

This clone counts as medium-sized. This chain joins TRBV2 and TRBJ2-7; the match to TRBD1 covers 10 bases. In germline, CDR1 is SNHLY, CDR2 FYNNEI. This CDR3 comprises 14 residues. V was clipped by 6 bases and J by 6 bases; unmatched bases: 8. The CDR3: CASSSTGGYSEQYF. CDR3 nucleotide sequence: TGTGCCAGCAGCTCGACAGGGGGCTATAGCGAGCAGTACTTC. Supplemented by reference TRBV2 and TRBJ2-7, the full variable domain reads EPEVTQTPSHQVTQMGQEVILRCVPISNHLYFYWYRQILGQKVEFLVSFYNNEISEKSEIFDDQFSVERPDGSNFTLKIRSTKLEDSAMYFCASSSTGGYSEQYFGPGTRLTVT.

The V call is TRBV30, the J call TRBJ2-1, with a tentative D call TRBD2 (7 bases). This CDR3 has 18 residues. Germline V gene data show CDR1 as GTSNPN and CDR2 as SVGIG (reference sequence). Deletions cut 0 bases from V and 0 bases from J, with 18 bases between. CDR3 sequence reads: CAWSVGGATRSSYNEQFF. The DNA of the CDR3 is TGTGCCTGGAGTGTAGGGGGGGCTACCCGGAGCTCCTACAATGAGCAGTTCTTC.

The J gene is TRBJ1-4, the V gene TRBV21-1; the D segment call TRBD1 is taken from the table without a DNA check. TRBV21-1 is a recognized pseudogene. The CDR3 covers 14 residues. The CDR3 DNA sequence: TGTGCCACCCAGGTTAATGCAACTAATGAAAAACTGTTTTTT. It is translated as CATQVNATNEKLFF.

V and J are TRBV2 and TRBJ2-7; the D gene could be TRBD1 or TRBD2 (6 bases each). This CDR3 comprises 16 residues. The germline V and J ends were trimmed by 1 base and 6 bases, with 19 bases remaining between them. Germline V gene lookup returns CDR1 SNHLY and CDR2 FYNNEI. CDR3 coding DNA: TGTGCCAGCAGTGAAGTCCGGGGAGGAGGGGGTTCCGAGCAGTACTTC. This sequence encodes CASSEVRGGGGSEQYF.

This chain links TRBV19 with TRBJ2-7; the D is unclear. The CDR3 covers 13 residues. Trimming stripped 5 bases from V and 2 bases from J, with 10 bases between. Germline CDR1 reads LNHDA; CDR2 reads SQIVND (reference sequence). CDR3 protein: CASSHGRTYEQYF. The CDR3 bases are TGTGCCAGTAGTCATGGCCGTACCTACGAGCAGTACTTC.